This TCR beta chain came from a study of early T cells in non-severe SARS-CoV-2 infection. The wider study: Sequencing used unsorted whole-blood bulk RNA, so chains lack pairing.

This CDR3 region has 14 residues. V trimming: 3 bases; J trimming: 2 bases; junction bases outside the gene matches: 7. Germline V gene sequence: CDR1 DFQATT, CDR2 SNEGSKA (reference sequence). Individual cDNA molecules received unique molecular identifiers. TCRdb re-derived calls from the 5' RACE reads in MiXCR, one entry per CDR3 protein. The sample lists about 61,000 distinct CDR3 sequences; 10% to 14% were seen once. This clonotype was counted between two and nine times. Its antigen is not known. Study observations and caveats: Matching results from VDJdb favored anti-spike CD8 responses, leaving private and CD4 specificities undetected.

The origin of this receptor is an adult who was a healthcare worker with PCR-confirmed SARS-CoV-2 infection or an uninfected control (not recorded which). The rearrangement joins TRBV20-1 to TRBJ2-7; 7 bases are a match to TRBD1. The specimen sequenced was whole blood. CDR3 bases: TGCAGTGCTAGTAGATCAGGGGGAACCTACGAGCAGTACTTC. Its protein product is CSASRSGGTYEQYF.